This passage covers 8 T cell receptor beta chains from one sample sequenced in a study of blood T cell repertoires in COVID-19. Generated by immunoSEQ multiplex PCR, the TCRdb table keeps only in-frame clones and is missing some. The sample carries roughly 100,000 clones, about 86% recorded once. Sequenced input: peripheral blood. The receptors stem from a woman older than 75 with active or convalescent COVID-19.

The rearrangement joins TRBV2 to TRBJ2-5, with D perhaps matching TRBD1 (6 bases). From germline, CDR1 is SNHLY and CDR2 FYNNEI. V was cut by 4 bases and J by 2 bases, with 8 bases left in between. The CDR3 sequence is 13 residues long. The CDR3 bases are TGTGCCAGCAGTGGGGGACAACAAGAGACCCAGTACTTC. This sequence encodes CASSGGQQETQYF.

The J gene is TRBJ1-5, the V gene TRBV7-2, with 8 bases aligning to TRBD1. Germline lookup yields CDR1 SGHTA and CDR2 FQGNSA. J was trimmed by 4 bases and V by 2 bases; bases with no gene match: 7. The CDR3 covers 16 residues. The CDR3 DNA sequence: TGTGCCAGCAGCTTACGCGGACAGGGTGGAAATCAGCCCCAGCATTTT. It encodes CASSLRGQGGNQPQHF.

The chain combines TRBV5-4 with TRBJ1-2; 9 bases fit TRBD1. Germline loops: CDR1 SGHNT, CDR2 YYREEE (reference sequence). The CDR3 spans 15 residues. V was pared by 4 bases and J by 8 bases, with 12 bases of the junction left unmatched. CDR3 in amino acids: CASSPSGTGTGGYTF. Here the CDR3 DNA reads TGTGCCAGCAGCCCTTCCGGGACAGGGACAGGCGGCTACACCTTC.

This sequence joins TRBV30 and TRBJ1-6; no reliable D call. Trimming shortened V by 3 bases and J by 14 bases, and 8 bases separated the two germline ends. Germline V lookup: CDR1 GTSNPN, CDR2 SVGIG (reference sequence). The CDR3 loop spans 10 amino acids. The DNA of the CDR3 is TGTGCCTGGAGATCAAACACCCTCCACTTT. Translating it yields CAWRSNTLHF. Full variable domain (remainder filled in from reference TRBV30 and TRBJ1-6): SQTIHQWPATLVQPVGSPLSLECTVEGTSNPNLYWYRQAAGRGLQLLFYSVGIGQISSEVPQNLSASRPQDRQFILSSKKLLLSDSGFYLCAWRSNTLHFGNGTRLTVT.

The chain combines TRBV2 with TRBJ2-7, with D possibly being TRBD2 (5 bases). Germline V gives CDR1 SNHLY, CDR2 FYNNEI. This CDR3 comprises 15 residues. V shed 2 bases and J shed 2 bases, with 13 bases lying between them. CDR3 in DNA: TGTGCCAGCAGTGAATGGGGAGACTGGGCCTACGAGCAGTACTTC. It yields the protein CASSEWGDWAYEQYF. The full variable domain, in which reference TRBV2 and TRBJ2-7 provide the parts outside the CDR3, is EPEVTQTPSHQVTQMGQEVILRCVPISNHLYFYWYRQILGQKVEFLVSFYNNEISEKSEIFDDQFSVERPDGSNFTLKIRSTKLEDSAMYFCASSEWGDWAYEQYFGPGTRLTVT.

The rearrangement uses TRBV4-3 and TRBJ2-7; TRBD1 matches 7 bases. V trimming: 4 bases; J trimming: 6 bases; junction bases outside the gene matches: 21. This CDR3 has 18 amino acids. The germline gives CDR1 LGHNA, CDR2 YSLEER. CDR3 in amino acids: CASSPNHFAGTAMGEQYF. CDR3 sequence (DNA): TGCGCCAGCAGCCCGAACCACTTTGCTGGGACAGCGATGGGCGAGCAGTACTTC.

The chain has TRBV2 and TRBJ2-7, with D possibly TRBD1 on 5 matching bases. Germline loops: CDR1 SNHLY, CDR2 FYNNEI. Trimming cost V 3 bases and J 5 bases, with 17 bases left between them. CDR3 length: 15 amino acids. CDR3 nucleotides: TGTGCCAGCAGTGAGTTGGCTGGGGCAGTGGACGAGCAGTACTTC. Translation gives CASSELAGAVDEQYF.

The CDR3 bases are TGTGCCAGCACTCCGGGGGGGGGCACAGATACGCAGTATTTT. Encoded protein: CASTPGGGTDTQYF. The chain has TRBV9 and TRBJ2-3; 8 positions match TRBD2. The CDR3 spans 14 residues. The germline V gene has CDR1 SGDLS and CDR2 YYNGEE. The V gene end was trimmed by 6 bases and the J gene end by 1 base; junction bases not matched to a gene: 4. The whole variable domain, remainder taken from reference TRBV9 and TRBJ2-3, is DSGVTQTPKHLITATGQRVTLRCSPRSGDLSVYWYQQSLDQGLQFLIQYYNGEERAKGNILERFSAQQFPDLHSELNLSSLELGDSALYFCASTPGGGTDTQYFGPGTRLTVL.